This T cell receptor (beta chain) was sequenced for a study of post-analysis software for immune sequencing data. Incorporated into the TCR beta cDNA libraries were unique molecular identifiers, which served to reduce PCR and sequencing biases. TCRdb reprocessed the PCR reads with MiXCR, giving one entry per CDR3 protein. The sample carries hundreds of thousands of distinct CDR3 sequences, 36% recorded once. This clonotype was recorded many times. The antigen is undetermined. Whole-study results and caveats: The five TRBV segments detected at higher frequency in patients than in controls included TRBV5-6, TRBV5-1 and TRBV20-1.

V was shortened by 4 bases and J by 3 bases, with 14 bases between the two germline ends. Germline-derived CDR1 and CDR2 are SGHVS and FQNEAQ. The CDR3 length is 15 residues. The TCR originated in a girl aged 5 to 17 with multiple sclerosis. This chain connects TRBV7-8 to TRBJ2-3; D gene uncertain. The sequenced sample consisted of blood. CDR3: CASSSLRWSTDTQYF. For the CDR3, the DNA is TGTGCCAGCAGCTCATTGCGCTGGAGTACAGATACGCAGTATTTT.